This record covers a single T cell receptor beta chain. This sample is part of a study of technical replicates of blood from several donors. The protocol was immunoSEQ multiplex PCR, while the TCRdb copy is restricted to in-frame clones and leaves out a portion. The table lists 72,000 or so clones, approximately 94% of them singletons, with about 0.4% in the top ten. The sequence was collected from a human donor in good health. Sequenced: T cells isolated from PBMCs.

CDR3 sequence: CASSLGTSGGINTGELFF. The CDR3 nucleotides read TGTGCCAGCAGCCTGGGGACTAGCGGGGGTATTAACACCGGGGAGCTGTTTTTT. J is TRBJ2-2 and V is TRBV11-2, with TRBD2 matching over 14 bases. The germline CDR1 and CDR2 sequences are SGHAT and FQNNGV. V trimming: 5 bases; J trimming: 2 bases; junction bases outside the gene matches: 7. The CDR3 length is 18 residues.